Each of the 11 T cell receptor beta chains below was sequenced from the same sample in a study of Graves' ophthalmopathy and Graves' hyperthyroidism. RNA transcripts yielded amplified TCR beta CDR3 regions. RT-PCR was first run with HTBI primers, then multiplex PCR in a second round. Via MiXCR, TCRdb re-called the multiplex PCR reads, giving one row per CDR3 protein. The profile covers more than 550,000 distinct CDR3 sequences, with more than 40% appearing a single time and 3% to 3.5% taken by the ten largest. The material sequenced was peripheral blood. These receptor sequences come from an adult man with Graves' ophthalmopathy.

This clonotype was detected only a few times. At one boundary the junction diverges from the germline segment, which might be a read error. The V gene is TRBV10-3, the J gene TRBJ2-6; possibly TRBD2 for D (7 bases). The CDR3 loop spans 18 amino acids. The germline gives CDR1 ENHRY, CDR2 SYGVKD. The CDR3 reads CASSPGGGANSGANVLTF. CDR3 nucleotide sequence: TGTGCCAGCAGTCCTGGGGGGGGGGCGAACTCTGGGGCCAACGTCCTGACTTTC.

Comments on this clonotype: Lacking the conserved final phenylalanine or tryptophan, this CDR3 likely reflects a read error. Because the CDR3's place on the DNA is in doubt, the DNA is left out and the CDR3 is given as listed by TCRdb. The chain couples TRBV29-1 to TRBJ2-2; the table's D call, TRBD1, has no DNA check behind it. The CDR3 sequence runs 9 residues, both termini included. Germline values: CDR1 SQVTM, CDR2 ANQGSEA. This CDR3 is CSVEQGGVY.

In this sample, this clonotype turned up a few times. With a much larger clone just one base away, this may be a read error. In DNA, the CDR3 is TGTGCCAACAAAGGGGATGCTGGGGCCAACGTCCTGACTTTC. This sequence encodes CANKGDAGANVLTF. The chain is built from TRBV9 and TRBJ2-6, with TRBD1 as a possible D gene (5 bases). Germline assignment: CDR1 SGDLS and CDR2 YYNGEE. V gave up 9 bases and J gave up 2 bases, with 12 bases separating them. The CDR3 extends over 14 amino acids. The variable domain in full, with the rest retrieved from reference TRBV9 and TRBJ2-6, is DSGVTQTPKHLITATGQRVTLRCSPRSGDLSVYWYQQSLDQGLQFLIQYYNGEERAKGNILERFSAQQFPDLHSELNLSSLELGDSALYFCANKGDAGANVLTFGAGSRLTVL.

Of note for this clonotype: This may come from a read error, since a much larger clone is one base off. This chain connects TRBV19 to TRBJ2-6; the D gene is possibly TRBD1 (6 bases). Germline V gene sequence: CDR1 LNHDA, CDR2 SQIVND (reference sequence). CDR3 length: 18 residues. Trimming pared 6 bases from V and 0 bases from J, leaving 18 bases between. CDR3 DNA: TGTGCCAGTAGACCCCGGACAGCAGCCTTCTCTGGGGCCAACGTCCTGACTTTC. Translated: CASRPRTAAFSGANVLTF.

The chain uses TRBV25-1 and TRBJ2-2, with D tentatively TRBD2 (6 bases). With 4 bases removed from V and 1 base from J, the gap between germline ends came to 25 bases. The V gene's germline CDR1 is MGHDK and CDR2 SYGVNS. This CDR3 comprises 20 residues. CDR3 coding DNA: TGTGCCAGCAGTGCTACCCCCTGGGACTCCGTAACGAGGAACACCGGGGAGCTGTTTTTT. It specifies CASSATPWDSVTRNTGELFF.

This chain joins TRBV7-2 and TRBJ2-7; 10 bases agree with TRBD1. CDR3 length equals 15 residues. CDR1 is SGHTA and CDR2 is FQGNSA in the germline V gene. Unmatched junction bases numbered 9, after V lost 5 bases and J lost 5 bases. DNA of the CDR3: TGTGCCAGCAGCAAACAGGCCGGGACAGGGGACGAGCAGTACTTC. Residues: CASSKQAGTGDEQYF. Based on the CDR3 plus reference TRBV7-2 and TRBJ2-7, the full variable domain is GAGVSQSPSNKVTEKGKDVELRCDPISGHTALYWYRQSLGQGLEFLIYFQGNSAPDKSGLPSDRFSAERTGGSVSTLTIQRTQQEDSAVYLCASSKQAGTGDEQYFGPGTRLTVT.

This clonotype was recorded only once. This chain connects TRBV25-1 to TRBJ1-1, with D maybe TRBD1 (5 bases). Trimming removed 9 bases at V and 0 bases at J, with 8 bases between. Looked up from germline, CDR1 is MGHDK and CDR2 is SYGVNS. The CDR3 is 12 amino acids. The CDR3 DNA is TGTGCCAGACAGGATTTGAACACTGAAGCTTTCTTT. Protein product: CARQDLNTEAFF. Variable domain in full (rest from reference TRBV25-1 and TRBJ1-1): EADIYQTPRYLVIGTGKKITLECSQTMGHDKMYWYQQDPGMELHLIHYSYGVNSTEKGDLSSESTVSRIRTEHFPLTLESARPSHTSQYLCARQDLNTEAFFGQGTRLTVV.

In this sample, this clonotype turned up many times. The chain joins TRBV7-9 to TRBJ2-7; 10 positions agree with TRBD2. With 7 bases clipped from V and 1 base from J, the junction kept 1 base outside the gene matches. The germline V gene has CDR1 SEHNR and CDR2 FQNEAQ (reference sequence). There are 13 residues in the CDR3. This CDR3 reads CASTSGGSYEQYF. As DNA, the CDR3 is TGTGCCAGCACTAGCGGGGGATCCTACGAGCAGTACTTC.

This clonotype was counted a few times. The genes are TRBV19 and TRBJ2-7; weak D call: TRBD1 (5 bases). The CDR3 is 14 amino acids. The V and J ends lost 4 bases and 5 bases respectively, with 15 bases between them. CDR1 is LNHDA and CDR2 is SQIVND in the germline V gene (reference sequence). In nucleotides, the CDR3 is TGTGCCAGTAGTAGCTTATCAGGGTCCGACGAGCAGTACTTC. Translated: CASSSLSGSDEQYF.

This clonotype was observed many times. The rearrangement uses TRBV5-5 and TRBJ2-7; tentatively, D is TRBD1 (8 bases). The CDR3 runs to 14 residues. The germline V gene has CDR1 SGHKS and CDR2 YYEKEE (reference sequence). V shed 0 bases and J shed 5 bases, with 12 bases lying between them. The CDR3 region is CASSLVTGGDEQYF. The CDR3 coding sequence is TGTGCCAGCAGCTTGGTAACAGGGGGGGACGAGCAGTACTTC. The entire variable domain, with the rest obtained from reference TRBV5-5 and TRBJ2-7, is as follows: DAGVTQSPTHLIKTRGQQVTLRCSPISGHKSVSWYQQVLGQGPQFIFQYYEKEERGRGNFPDRFSARQFPNYSSELNVNALLLGDSALYLCASSLVTGGDEQYFGPGTRLTVT.

The sample holds many counts of this clonotype. V gene TRBV19 combines with J gene TRBJ1-5; 9 nucleotides align to TRBD1. J gave up 11 bases and V 6 bases, and 2 bases lay outside the gene matches. The CDR3 has 11 amino acids. CDR1 is LNHDA, CDR2 SQIVND, per germline (reference sequence). The CDR3 protein is CASSGTGTQHF. CDR3 in DNA: TGTGCCAGTAGCGGGACAGGGACCCAGCATTTT.